Each of the 10 T cell receptor beta chains below was sequenced from the same sample in a study of cytomegalovirus exposure and HLA in healthy donors. 13 Jbeta primers and 60 Vbeta primers were used for the PCR. Measured with immunoSEQ multiplex PCR; TCRdb has only the in-frame clones, and not every one. The sample includes around 150,000 clones, around 75% of them seen just once. The sample taken for sequencing was PBMCs. The receptors come from a man aged 55-75 years in good health and CMV-seronegative.

The chain uses TRBV4-3 and TRBJ2-7; possible D gene TRBD2, 6 bases. From germline, CDR1 is LGHNA and CDR2 YSLEER. The V end was cut by 0 bases, the J end by 2 bases, with 11 bases between. The CDR3 length is 15 residues. The CDR3 protein is CASSQDAGLPYEQYF. The CDR3 DNA is TGCGCCAGCAGCCAAGATGCGGGGTTACCCTACGAGCAGTACTTC.

The chain employs TRBV12-5 and TRBJ1-1; D ambiguous. Trimming took off 2 bases at V and 2 bases at J, with 6 bases between the two ends. The germline gives CDR1 LGHNT, CDR2 FRNRAP. This CDR3 is built from 13 residues. As DNA, the CDR3 is TGTGCTAGTGGTTTGTACGGTAACACTGAAGCTTTCTTT. Translation: CASGLYGNTEAFF.

V usage is TRBV4-2 and J usage is TRBJ1-1; perhaps TRBD1 as D (6 bases). CDR3 length: 16 amino acids. CDR1 LGHNA and CDR2 YNFKEQ come from the germline V gene. Between the trimmed V and J ends, which lost 1 base and 0 bases, there was a span of 12 bases. The CDR3 nucleotides are TGTGCCAGCAGCCAAGGGGTTCAGGGGATGAACACTGAAGCTTTCTTT. Translating it yields CASSQGVQGMNTEAFF.

This chain uses TRBV15 with TRBJ2-5; D perhaps matches TRBD2 (5 bases). This CDR3 contains 15 residues. The germline V gene has CDR1 LNHNV and CDR2 YYDKDF (reference sequence). The V end was cut by 5 bases, the J end by 0 bases, with 13 bases between. CDR3 nucleotides: TGTGCCACCAGCCCCCGGGGTGATTACCAAGAGACCCAGTACTTC. Amino acids: CATSPRGDYQETQYF.

CDR3 DNA sequence: TGTGCCAGCAGCGTAGGGGCAGGCAATCAGCCCCAGCATTTT. Translated: CASSVGAGNQPQHF. The rearrangement links TRBV9 to TRBJ1-5, with D unresolved. The V and J ends lost 0 bases and 2 bases respectively, with 6 bases between them. This CDR3 comprises 14 residues. The V gene's germline CDR1 is SGDLS and CDR2 YYNGEE.

This chain uses TRBV9 with TRBJ2-7; 9 bases fit TRBD1. With 4 bases clipped from V and 3 bases from J, the junction kept 5 bases outside the gene matches. CDR3 length equals 14 residues. Germline V CDR1 and CDR2: SGDLS, YYNGEE. The CDR3 loop reads CASSPSTGGYEQYF. The DNA for the CDR3 is TGTGCCAGCAGCCCTTCGACAGGGGGCTACGAGCAGTACTTC. The complete variable domain, with remaining parts taken from reference TRBV9 and TRBJ2-7, reads DSGVTQTPKHLITATGQRVTLRCSPRSGDLSVYWYQQSLDQGLQFLIQYYNGEERAKGNILERFSAQQFPDLHSELNLSSLELGDSALYFCASSPSTGGYEQYFGPGTRLTVT.

The gene calls are TRBV2 and TRBJ2-7, with TRBD1 identical over 8 bases. Germline-derived CDR1 and CDR2 are SNHLY and FYNNEI. This CDR3 has 14 amino acids. Trimming took 8 bases from V and 1 from J; bases not matched to a gene: 7. The CDR3 loop reads CASVSDRGSYEQYF. The CDR3 DNA is TGTGCCAGCGTTAGTGACAGGGGATCCTACGAGCAGTACTTC.

The chain joins TRBV19 to TRBJ1-6; D is possibly TRBD1 (6 bases). The length of the CDR3 is 14 residues. Trimming shortened V by 6 bases and J by 5 bases, and 11 bases separated the two germline ends. The germline CDR1 and CDR2 sequences are LNHDA and SQIVND (reference sequence). The chain's CDR3 is CASSRGSDNSPLHF. CDR3 coding DNA: TGTGCCAGTAGCAGGGGTTCGGATAATTCACCCCTCCACTTT. The full variable domain, rest sourced from reference TRBV19 and TRBJ1-6, is DGGITQSPKYLFRKEGQNVTLSCEQNLNHDAMYWYRQDPGQGLRLIYYSQIVNDFQKGDIAEGYSVSREKKESFPLTVTSAQKNPTAFYLCASSRGSDNSPLHFGNGTRLTVT.

The CDR3 coding sequence is TGTGCCAGCAGCTTAGGTGGACAGAGCTCTGAAGCTTTCTTT. This gives the protein CASSLGGQSSEAFF. This chain joins TRBV11-2 and TRBJ1-1; D perhaps matches TRBD1 (6 bases). V gave up 1 base and J gave up 6 bases, with 12 bases separating them. Germline CDR1 is SGHAT and CDR2 is FQNNGV. This CDR3 has 14 residues.

The rearrangement joins TRBV6-4 to TRBJ2-3, with 8 bases lining up with TRBD2. Trimming at V came to 5 bases and at J to 4 bases, leaving 5 bases not matched to a gene. Germline V CDR1 and CDR2: MRHNA, SNTAGT. The CDR3 runs to 14 residues. The CDR3 spells CASSLEAGADTQYF. The CDR3 nucleotides read TGTGCCAGCAGTCTCGAAGCGGGGGCAGATACGCAGTATTTT.